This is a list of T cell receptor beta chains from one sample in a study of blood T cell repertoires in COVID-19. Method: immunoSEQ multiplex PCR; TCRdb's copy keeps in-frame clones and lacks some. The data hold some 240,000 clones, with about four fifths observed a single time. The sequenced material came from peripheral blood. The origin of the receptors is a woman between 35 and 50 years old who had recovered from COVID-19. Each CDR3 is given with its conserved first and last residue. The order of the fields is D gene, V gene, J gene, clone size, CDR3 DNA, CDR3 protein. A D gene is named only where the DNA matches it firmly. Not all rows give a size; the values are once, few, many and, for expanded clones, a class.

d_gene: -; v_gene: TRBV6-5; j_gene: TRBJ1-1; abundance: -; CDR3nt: TGTGCCAGCAGACCTATCACAGGGCCCACTGAAGCTTTCTTT; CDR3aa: CASRPITGPTEAFF
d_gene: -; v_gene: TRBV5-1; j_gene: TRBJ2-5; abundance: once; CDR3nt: TGCGCCAGCAGCTTGAATCAGGGAGAGACCCAGTACTTC; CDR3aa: CASSLNQGETQYF
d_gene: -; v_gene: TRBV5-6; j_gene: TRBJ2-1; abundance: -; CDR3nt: TGTGCCAGCAGCCGCCGGACTACGGTATATAATGAGCAGTTCTTC; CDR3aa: CASSRRTTVYNEQFF
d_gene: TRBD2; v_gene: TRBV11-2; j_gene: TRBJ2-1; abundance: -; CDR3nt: TGTGCCAGCAGCTTAGTTCTAGCGGGGGAGCAGTTCTTC; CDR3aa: CASSLVLAGEQFF
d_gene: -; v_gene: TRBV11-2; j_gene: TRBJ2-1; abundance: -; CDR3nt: TGTGCCAGCAGCTTAGATTTACTAAGCTCCTACAATGAGCAGTTCTTC; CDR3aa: CASSLDLLSSYNEQFF
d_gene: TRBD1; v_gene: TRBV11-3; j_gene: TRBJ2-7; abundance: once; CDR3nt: TGTGCCAGCAGCTTTTCACAGGGGTACGAGCAGTACTTC; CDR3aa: CASSFSQGYEQYF
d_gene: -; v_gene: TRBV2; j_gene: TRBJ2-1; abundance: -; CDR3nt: TGTGCCAGCAGTGACGGTGGCTCCTACAATGAGCAGTTCTTC; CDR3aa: CASSDGGSYNEQFF
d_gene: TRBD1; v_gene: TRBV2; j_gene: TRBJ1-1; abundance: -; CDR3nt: TGTGCCAGCAGTGCACAGGGGTCGGGGAACACTGAAGCTTTCTTT; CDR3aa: CASSAQGSGNTEAFF
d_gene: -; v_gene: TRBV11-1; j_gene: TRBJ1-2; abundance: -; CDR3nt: TGTGCCAGCAGTCGACAGGCAACCTCTTATGGCTACACCTTC; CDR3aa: CASSRQATSYGYTF
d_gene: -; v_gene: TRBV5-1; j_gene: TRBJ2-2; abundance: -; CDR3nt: TGCGCCAGCAGCCTGATGACAGGTCTCGGCGGGGAGCTGTTTTTT; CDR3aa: CASSLMTGLGGELFF
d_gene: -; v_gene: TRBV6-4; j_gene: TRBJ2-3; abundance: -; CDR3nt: TGTGCCAGCAGTACGGGAATAGAAGATACGCAGTATTTT; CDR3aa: CASSTGIEDTQYF
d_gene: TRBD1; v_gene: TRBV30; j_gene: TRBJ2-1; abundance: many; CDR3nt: TGTGCCTGGAGTGTAGGGACAGGGAACTACAATGAGCAGTTCTTC; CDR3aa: CAWSVGTGNYNEQFF
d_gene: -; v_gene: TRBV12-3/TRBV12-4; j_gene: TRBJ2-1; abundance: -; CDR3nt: TGTGCCAGCAGGGGGACAAGCTACAATGAGCAGTTCTTC; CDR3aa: CASRGTSYNEQFF
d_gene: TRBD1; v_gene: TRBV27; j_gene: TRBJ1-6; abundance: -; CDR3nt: TGTGCCAGCAGTCCCCGACAGGGGGTCTATAATTCACCCCTCCACTTT; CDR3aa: CASSPRQGVYNSPLHF
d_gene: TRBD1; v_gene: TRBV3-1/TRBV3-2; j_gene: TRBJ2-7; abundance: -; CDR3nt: TGTGCCAGCAGCCTCGGACAGGGGGGGTCCTACGAGCAGTACTTC; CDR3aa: CASSLGQGGSYEQYF
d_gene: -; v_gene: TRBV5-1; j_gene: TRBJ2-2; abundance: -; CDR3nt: TGCGCCAGCAGCGACAACAAGAACACCGGGGAGCTGTTTTTT; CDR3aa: CASSDNKNTGELFF
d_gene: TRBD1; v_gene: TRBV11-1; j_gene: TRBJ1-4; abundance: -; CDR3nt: TGTGCCAGCAGCTTTTCGGGACAGGGACCCCACGAAAAACTGTTTTTT; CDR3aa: CASSFSGQGPHEKLFF
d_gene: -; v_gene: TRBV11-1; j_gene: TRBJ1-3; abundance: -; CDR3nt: TGTGCCAGCAGCTTTTCACAGGTGACCTCTGGAAACACCATATATTTT; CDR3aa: CASSFSQVTSGNTIYF
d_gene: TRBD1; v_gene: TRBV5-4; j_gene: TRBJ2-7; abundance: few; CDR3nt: TGTGCCAGCAGGCAGGACAGGGCCTCCTACGAGCAGTACTTC; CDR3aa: CASRQDRASYEQYF
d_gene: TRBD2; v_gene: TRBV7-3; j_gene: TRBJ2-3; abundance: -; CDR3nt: TGTGCCAGCAGCTTATTGGGCGGGGGAACCACAGATACGCAGTATTTT; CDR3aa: CASSLLGGGTTDTQYF
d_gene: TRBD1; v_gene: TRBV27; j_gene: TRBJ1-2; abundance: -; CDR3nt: TGTGCCAGCGGTAGCGGACAGGGGCCAACTAACTATGGCTACACCTTC; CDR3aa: CASGSGQGPTNYGYTF
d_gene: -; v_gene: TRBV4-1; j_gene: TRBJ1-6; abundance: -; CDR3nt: TGCGCCAGCAGCCCTTACCCGGGACTGCTCTATAATTCACCCCTCCACTTT; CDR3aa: CASSPYPGLLYNSPLHF
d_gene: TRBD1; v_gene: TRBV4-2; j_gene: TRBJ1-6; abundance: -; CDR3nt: TGTGCCAGCAGCCAAGATAAGGGACAGGATAAGAATTCACCCCTCCACTTT; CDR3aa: CASSQDKGQDKNSPLHF
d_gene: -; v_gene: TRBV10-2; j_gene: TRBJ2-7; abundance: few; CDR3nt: TGCGCCAGCAGGCAGGCAGGCTACGAGCAGTACTTC; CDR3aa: CASRQAGYEQYF
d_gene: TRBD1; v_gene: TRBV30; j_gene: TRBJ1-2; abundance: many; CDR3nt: TGTGCCTGGACTACGACAGGGGGACTTGGCTACACCTTC; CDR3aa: CAWTTTGGLGYTF
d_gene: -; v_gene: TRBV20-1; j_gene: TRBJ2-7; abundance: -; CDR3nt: TGCAGTGTAGCCCGGACGGGGGAGCAGTACTTC; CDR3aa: CSVARTGEQYF
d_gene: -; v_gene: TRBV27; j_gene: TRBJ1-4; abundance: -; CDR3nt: TGTGCCAGCAGTTTTAGGCAGGCAGGGTCTGAAAAACTGTTTTTT; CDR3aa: CASSFRQAGSEKLFF
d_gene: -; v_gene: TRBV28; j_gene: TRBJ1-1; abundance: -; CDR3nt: TGTGCCAGCACTGCAGCCGACAGACGAAACACTGAAGCTTTCTTT; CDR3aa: CASTAADRRNTEAFF
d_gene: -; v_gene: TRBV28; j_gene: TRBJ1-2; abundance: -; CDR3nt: TGTGCCAGCAGTTCGAAGACCTGGGGGGATTACACCTTC; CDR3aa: CASSSKTWGDYTF
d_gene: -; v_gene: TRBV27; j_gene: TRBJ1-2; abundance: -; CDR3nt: TGTGCCAGCAGTTCGGCAGGGAACTATGGCTACACCTTC; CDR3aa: CASSSAGNYGYTF
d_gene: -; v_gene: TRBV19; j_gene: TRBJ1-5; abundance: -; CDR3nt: TGTGCCAGTAGCACTACAGGGTCCTATCAGCCCCAGCATTTT; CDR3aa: CASSTTGSYQPQHF
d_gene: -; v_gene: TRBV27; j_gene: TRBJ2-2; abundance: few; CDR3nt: TGTGCCAGCAGTTTCTCCCTGACAGACAATACGAACACCGGGGAGCTGTTTTTT; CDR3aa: CASSFSLTDNTNTGELFF
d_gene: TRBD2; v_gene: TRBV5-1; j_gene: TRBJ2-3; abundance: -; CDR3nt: TGCGCCAGCAGCCAGAGCGGGGAGAGCACAGATACGCAGTATTTT; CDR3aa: CASSQSGESTDTQYF
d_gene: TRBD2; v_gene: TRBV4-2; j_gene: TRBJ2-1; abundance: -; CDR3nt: TGTGCCAGCAGCCAAGATCCACGCGGGGGGAAGTTAAATGAGCAGTTCTTC; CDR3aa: CASSQDPRGGKLNEQFF
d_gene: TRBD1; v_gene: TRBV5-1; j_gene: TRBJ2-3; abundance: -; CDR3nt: TGCGCCAGCACCCCACAGGGGCGCACAGATACGCAGTATTTT; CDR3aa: CASTPQGRTDTQYF
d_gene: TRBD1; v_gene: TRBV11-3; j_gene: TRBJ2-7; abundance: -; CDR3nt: TGTGCCAGCAGCCTCCGGACAGGCACCTCCTACGAGCAGTACTTC; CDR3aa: CASSLRTGTSYEQYF
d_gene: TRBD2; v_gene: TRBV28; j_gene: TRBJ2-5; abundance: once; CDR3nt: TGTGCCAGCAGTCCCGGGGGGAGCGGGGGACGAGAGACCCAGTACTTC; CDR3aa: CASSPGGSGGRETQYF
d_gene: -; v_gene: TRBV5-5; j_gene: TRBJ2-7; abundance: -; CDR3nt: TGTGCCAGCAGCCAGGACAGACCTGGTGACGAGCAGTACTTC; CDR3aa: CASSQDRPGDEQYF
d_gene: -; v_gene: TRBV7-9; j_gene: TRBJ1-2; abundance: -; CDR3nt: TGTGCCAGCAGCTCCCCGGGGGGGGCCTATGGCTACACCTTC; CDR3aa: CASSSPGGAYGYTF
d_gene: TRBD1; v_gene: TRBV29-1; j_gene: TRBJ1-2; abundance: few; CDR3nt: TGCAGCGTTGCGACAGGGGATGGCTACACCTTC; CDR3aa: CSVATGDGYTF
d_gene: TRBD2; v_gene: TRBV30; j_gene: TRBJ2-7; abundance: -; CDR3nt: TGTGCCTGGAACCTACCAGGACTAGGACGTTACGAGCAGTACTTC; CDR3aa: CAWNLPGLGRYEQYF
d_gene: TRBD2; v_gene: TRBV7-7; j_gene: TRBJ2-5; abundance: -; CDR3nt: TGTGCCAGCAGCTTAACGACTAGCGGCACGGAGACCCAGTACTTC; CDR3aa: CASSLTTSGTETQYF
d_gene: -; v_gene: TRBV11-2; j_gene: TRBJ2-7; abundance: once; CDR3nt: TGTGCCAGCAGCTTAGCGGGGATAGGTTACGAGCAGTACTTC; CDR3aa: CASSLAGIGYEQYF